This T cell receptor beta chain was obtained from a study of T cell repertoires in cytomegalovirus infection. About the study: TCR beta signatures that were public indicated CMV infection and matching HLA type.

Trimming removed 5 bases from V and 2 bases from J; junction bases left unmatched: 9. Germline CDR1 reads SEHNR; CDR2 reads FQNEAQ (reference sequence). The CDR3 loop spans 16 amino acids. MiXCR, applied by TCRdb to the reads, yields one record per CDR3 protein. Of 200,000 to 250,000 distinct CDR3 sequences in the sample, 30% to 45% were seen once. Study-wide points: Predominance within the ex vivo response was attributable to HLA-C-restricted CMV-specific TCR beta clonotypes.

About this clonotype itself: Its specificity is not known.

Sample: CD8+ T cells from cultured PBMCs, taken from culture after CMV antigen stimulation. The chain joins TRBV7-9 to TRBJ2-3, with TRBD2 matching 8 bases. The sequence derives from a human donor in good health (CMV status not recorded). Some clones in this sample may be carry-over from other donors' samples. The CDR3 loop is CASSPPQRGYTDTQYF. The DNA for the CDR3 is TGTGCCAGCAGCCCCCCCCAGCGGGGGTACACAGATACGCAGTATTTT.